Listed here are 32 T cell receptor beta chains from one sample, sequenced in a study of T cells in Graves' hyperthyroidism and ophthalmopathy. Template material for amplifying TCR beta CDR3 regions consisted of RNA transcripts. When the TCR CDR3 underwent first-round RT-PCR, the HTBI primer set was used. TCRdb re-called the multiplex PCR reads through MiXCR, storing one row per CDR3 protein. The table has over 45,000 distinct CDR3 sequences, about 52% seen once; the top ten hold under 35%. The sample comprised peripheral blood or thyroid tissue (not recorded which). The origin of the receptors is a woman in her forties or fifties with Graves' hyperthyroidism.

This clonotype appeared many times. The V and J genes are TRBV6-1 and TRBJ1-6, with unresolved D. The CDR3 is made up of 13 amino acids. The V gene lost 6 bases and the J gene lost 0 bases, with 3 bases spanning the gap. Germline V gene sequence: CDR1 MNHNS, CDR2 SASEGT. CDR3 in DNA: TGTGCCAGCAGGAGCTCCTATAATTCACCCCTCCACTTT. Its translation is CASRSSYNSPLHF.

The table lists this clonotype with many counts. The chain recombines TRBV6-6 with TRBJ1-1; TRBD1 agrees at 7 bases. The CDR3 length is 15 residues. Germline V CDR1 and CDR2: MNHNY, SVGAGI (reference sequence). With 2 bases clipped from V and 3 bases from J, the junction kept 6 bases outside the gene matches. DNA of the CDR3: TGTGCCAGCAGTTACCACCAGGGGGTGGACACTGAAGCTTTCTTT. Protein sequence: CASSYHQGVDTEAFF.

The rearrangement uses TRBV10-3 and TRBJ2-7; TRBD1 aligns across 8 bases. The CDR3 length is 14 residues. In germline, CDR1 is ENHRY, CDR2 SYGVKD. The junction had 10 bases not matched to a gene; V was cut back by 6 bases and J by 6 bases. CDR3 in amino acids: CAIRAAGGSGEQYF. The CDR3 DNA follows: TGTGCCATCAGGGCCGCAGGGGGCTCGGGCGAGCAGTACTTC.

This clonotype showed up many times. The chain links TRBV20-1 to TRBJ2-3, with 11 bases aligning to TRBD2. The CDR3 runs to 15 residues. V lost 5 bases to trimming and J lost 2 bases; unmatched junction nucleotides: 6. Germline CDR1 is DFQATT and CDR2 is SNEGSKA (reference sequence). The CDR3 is CSADGLAGDTDTQYF. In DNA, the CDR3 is TGCAGTGCTGACGGACTAGCGGGTGACACAGATACGCAGTATTTT.

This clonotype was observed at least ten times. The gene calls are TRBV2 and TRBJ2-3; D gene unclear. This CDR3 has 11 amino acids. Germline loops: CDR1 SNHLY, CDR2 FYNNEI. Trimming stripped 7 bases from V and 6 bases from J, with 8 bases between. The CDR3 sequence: CASTFYDTQYF. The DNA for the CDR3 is TGTGCCAGCACTTTCTACGATACGCAGTATTTT.

This CDR3 reads CSARDSPPEAFF. The CDR3 nucleotides are TGCAGTGCTAGAGATAGCCCTCCTGAAGCTTTCTTT. V and J are TRBV20-1 and TRBJ1-1; no firm D call. This CDR3 contains 12 residues. Germline values: CDR1 DFQATT, CDR2 SNEGSKA (reference sequence). V was pared by 0 bases and J by 6 bases, with 8 bases between.

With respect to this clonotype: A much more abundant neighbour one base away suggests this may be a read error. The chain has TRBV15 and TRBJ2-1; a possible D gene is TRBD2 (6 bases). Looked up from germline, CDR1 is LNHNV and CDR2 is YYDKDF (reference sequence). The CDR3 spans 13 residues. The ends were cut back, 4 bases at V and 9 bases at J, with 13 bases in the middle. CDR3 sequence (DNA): TGTGCCACCAGCAAGGCTTTGCGGGGTGAGCAGTTCTTC. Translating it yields CATSKALRGEQFF.

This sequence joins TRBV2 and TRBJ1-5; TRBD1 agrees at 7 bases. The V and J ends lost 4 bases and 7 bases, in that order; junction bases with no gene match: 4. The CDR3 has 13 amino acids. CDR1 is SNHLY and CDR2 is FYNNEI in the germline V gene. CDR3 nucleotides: TGTGCCAGCAGTGCAACAGGGGTCCAGCCCCAGCATTTT. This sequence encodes CASSATGVQPQHF.

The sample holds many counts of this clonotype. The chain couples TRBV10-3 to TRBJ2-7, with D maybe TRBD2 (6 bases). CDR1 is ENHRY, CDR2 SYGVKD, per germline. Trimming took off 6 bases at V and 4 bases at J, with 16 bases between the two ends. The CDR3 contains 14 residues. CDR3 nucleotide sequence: TGTGCCATCAGGGATGGAGGGGAGCGGTACGAGCAGTACTTC. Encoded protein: CAIRDGGERYEQYF.

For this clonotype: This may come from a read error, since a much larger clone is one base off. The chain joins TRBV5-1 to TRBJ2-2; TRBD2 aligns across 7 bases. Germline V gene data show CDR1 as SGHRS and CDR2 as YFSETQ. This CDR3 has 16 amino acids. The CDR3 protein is CASSQGWEGVTGEPFF. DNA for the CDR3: TGCGCCAGCAGCCAAGGGTGGGAGGGAGTCACCGGGGAGCCGTTTTTT. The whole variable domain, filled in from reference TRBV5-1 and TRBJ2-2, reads KAGVTQTPRYLIKTRGQQVTLSCSPISGHRSVSWYQQTPGQGLQFLFEYFSETQRNKGNFPGRFSGRQFSNSRSEMNVSTLELGDSALYLCASSQGWEGVTGEPFFGEGSRLTVL.

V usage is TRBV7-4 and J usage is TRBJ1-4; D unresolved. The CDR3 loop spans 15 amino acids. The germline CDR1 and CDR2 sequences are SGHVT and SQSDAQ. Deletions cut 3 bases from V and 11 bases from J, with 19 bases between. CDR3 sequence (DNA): TGTGCCAGCAGCTTCGTCGGGAGAAGAAATTTGAAACTGTTTTTT. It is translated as CASSFVGRRNLKLFF. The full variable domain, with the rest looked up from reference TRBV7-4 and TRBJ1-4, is GAGVSQSPRYKVAKRGRDVALRCDSISGHVTLYWYRQTLGQGSEVLTYSQSDAQRDKSGRPSGRFSAERPERSVSTLKIQRTEQGDSAVYLCASSFVGRRNLKLFFGSGTQLSVL.

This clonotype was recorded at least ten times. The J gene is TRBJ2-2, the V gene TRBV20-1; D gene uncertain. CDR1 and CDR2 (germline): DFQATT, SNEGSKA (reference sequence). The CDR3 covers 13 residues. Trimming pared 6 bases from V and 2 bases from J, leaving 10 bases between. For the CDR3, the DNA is TGCAGTGCCGCTCAGGCTAACACCGGGGAGCTGTTTTTT. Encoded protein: CSAAQANTGELFF.

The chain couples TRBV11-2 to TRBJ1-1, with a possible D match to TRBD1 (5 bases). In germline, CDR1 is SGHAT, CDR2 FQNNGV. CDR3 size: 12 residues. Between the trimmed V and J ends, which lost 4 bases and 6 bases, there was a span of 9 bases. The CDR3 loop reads CASSWRGAEAFF. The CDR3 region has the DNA TGTGCCAGCAGCTGGAGGGGCGCTGAAGCTTTCTTT.

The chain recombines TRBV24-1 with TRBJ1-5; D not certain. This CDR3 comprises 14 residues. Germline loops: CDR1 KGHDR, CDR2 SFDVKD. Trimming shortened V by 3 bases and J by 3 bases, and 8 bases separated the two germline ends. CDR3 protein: CATSDRWTNQPQHF. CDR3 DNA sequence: TGTGCCACCAGTGATAGGTGGACCAATCAGCCCCAGCATTTT.

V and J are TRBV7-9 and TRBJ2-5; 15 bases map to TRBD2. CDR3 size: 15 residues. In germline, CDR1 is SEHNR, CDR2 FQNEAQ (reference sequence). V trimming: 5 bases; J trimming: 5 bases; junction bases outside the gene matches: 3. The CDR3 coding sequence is TGTGCCAGCAGCCCAGGGACTAGCGGGGGGGAGACCCAGTACTTC. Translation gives CASSPGTSGGETQYF.

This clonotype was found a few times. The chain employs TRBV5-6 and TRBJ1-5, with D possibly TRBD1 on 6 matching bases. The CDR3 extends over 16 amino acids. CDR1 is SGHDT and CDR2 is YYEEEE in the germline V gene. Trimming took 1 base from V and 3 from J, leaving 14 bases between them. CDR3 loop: CASSLFMRGNNQPQHF. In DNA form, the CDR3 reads TGTGCCAGCAGCTTGTTTATGAGGGGGAACAATCAGCCCCAGCATTTT.

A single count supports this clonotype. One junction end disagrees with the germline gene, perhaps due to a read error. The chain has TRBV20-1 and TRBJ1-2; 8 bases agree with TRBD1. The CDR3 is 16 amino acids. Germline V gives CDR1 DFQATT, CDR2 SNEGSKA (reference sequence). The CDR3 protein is CSAIGPLRGRSYSYTF. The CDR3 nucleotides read TGCAGTGCCATAGGACCCCTCAGGGGGCGCAGCTATAGCTACACCTTC.

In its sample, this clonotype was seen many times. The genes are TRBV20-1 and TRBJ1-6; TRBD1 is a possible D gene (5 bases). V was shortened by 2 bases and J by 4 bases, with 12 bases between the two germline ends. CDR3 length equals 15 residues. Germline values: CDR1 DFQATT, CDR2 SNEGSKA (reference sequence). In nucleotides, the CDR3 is TGCAGTGCTAGATTTTATGGGGCTTATAATTCACCCCTCCACTTT. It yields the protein CSARFYGAYNSPLHF.

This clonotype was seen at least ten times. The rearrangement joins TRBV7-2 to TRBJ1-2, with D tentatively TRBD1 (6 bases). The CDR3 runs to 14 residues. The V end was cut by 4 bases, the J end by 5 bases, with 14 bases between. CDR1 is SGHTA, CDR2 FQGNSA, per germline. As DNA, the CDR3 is TGTGCCAGCAGCTCTTCCGGGGGCTCGTATGGCTACACCTTC. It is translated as CASSSSGGSYGYTF.

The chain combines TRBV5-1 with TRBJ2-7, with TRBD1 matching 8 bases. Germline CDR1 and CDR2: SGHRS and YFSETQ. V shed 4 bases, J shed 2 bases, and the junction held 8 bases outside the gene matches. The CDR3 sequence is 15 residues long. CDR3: CASSAGTGETYEQYF. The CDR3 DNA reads TGCGCCAGCAGCGCAGGGACAGGAGAAACCTACGAGCAGTACTTC.

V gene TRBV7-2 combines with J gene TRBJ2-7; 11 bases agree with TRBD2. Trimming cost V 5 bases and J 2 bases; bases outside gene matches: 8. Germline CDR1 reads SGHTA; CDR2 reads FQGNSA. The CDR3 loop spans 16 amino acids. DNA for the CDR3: TGTGCCAGCAGCCTGAGGCTAGCGGGGGGCGCCTACGAGCAGTACTTC. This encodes CASSLRLAGGAYEQYF.

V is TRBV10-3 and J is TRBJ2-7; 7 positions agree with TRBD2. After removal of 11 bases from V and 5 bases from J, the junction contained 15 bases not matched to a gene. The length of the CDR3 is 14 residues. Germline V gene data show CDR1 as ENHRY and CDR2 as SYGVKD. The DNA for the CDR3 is TGTGCCCATTCCCAGGGCGGGAGTTTCAACGAGCAGTACTTC. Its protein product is CAHSQGGSFNEQYF.

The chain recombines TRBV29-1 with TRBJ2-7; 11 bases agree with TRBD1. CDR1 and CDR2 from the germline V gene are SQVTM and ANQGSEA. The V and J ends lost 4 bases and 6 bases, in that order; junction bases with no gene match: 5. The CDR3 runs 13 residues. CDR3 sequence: CSVGGTGGGEQYF. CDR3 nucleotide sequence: TGCAGCGTTGGGGGGACAGGGGGGGGCGAGCAGTACTTC.

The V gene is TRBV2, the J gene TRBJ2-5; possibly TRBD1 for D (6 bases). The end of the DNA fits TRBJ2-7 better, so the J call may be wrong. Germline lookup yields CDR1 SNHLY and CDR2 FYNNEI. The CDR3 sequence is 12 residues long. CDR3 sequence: CASSLQGYEQYF. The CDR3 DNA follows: TGTGCCAGCAGTCTGCAGGGGTACGAGCAGTACTTC.

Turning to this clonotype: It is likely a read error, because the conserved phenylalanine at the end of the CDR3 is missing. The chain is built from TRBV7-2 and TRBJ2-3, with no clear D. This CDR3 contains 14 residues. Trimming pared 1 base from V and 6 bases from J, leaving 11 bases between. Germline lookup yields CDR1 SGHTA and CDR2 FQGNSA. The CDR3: CASSLVGVRDTQYS. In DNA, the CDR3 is TGTGCCAGCAGCTTAGTGGGCGTAAGGGATACGCAGTATTCT.

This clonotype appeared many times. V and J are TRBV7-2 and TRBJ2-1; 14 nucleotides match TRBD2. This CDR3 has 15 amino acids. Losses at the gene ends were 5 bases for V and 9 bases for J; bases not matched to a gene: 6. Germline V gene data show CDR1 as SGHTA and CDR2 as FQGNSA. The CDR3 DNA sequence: TGTGCCAGCAGCATGGGACTAGCGGGAGCGGGTGAGCAGTTCTTC. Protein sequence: CASSMGLAGAGEQFF.

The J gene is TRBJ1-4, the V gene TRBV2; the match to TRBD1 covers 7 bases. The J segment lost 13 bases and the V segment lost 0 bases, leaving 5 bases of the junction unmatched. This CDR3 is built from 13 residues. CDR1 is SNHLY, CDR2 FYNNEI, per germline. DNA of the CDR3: TGTGCCAGCAGTGAAGCTACAGGGGTAACACTGTTTTTT. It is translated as CASSEATGVTLFF.

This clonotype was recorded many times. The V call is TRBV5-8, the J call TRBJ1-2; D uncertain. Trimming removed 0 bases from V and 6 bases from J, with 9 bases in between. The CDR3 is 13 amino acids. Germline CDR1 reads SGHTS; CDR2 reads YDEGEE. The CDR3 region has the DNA TGTGCCAGCAGCTTGGAAACCGGGAATGGCTACACCTTC. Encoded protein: CASSLETGNGYTF. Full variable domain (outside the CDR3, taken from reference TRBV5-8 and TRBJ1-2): EAGVTQSPTHLIKTRGQQATLRCSPISGHTSVYWYQQALGLGLQFLLWYDEGEERNRGNFPPRFSGRQFPNYSSELNVNALELEDSALYLCASSLETGNGYTFGSGTRLTVV.

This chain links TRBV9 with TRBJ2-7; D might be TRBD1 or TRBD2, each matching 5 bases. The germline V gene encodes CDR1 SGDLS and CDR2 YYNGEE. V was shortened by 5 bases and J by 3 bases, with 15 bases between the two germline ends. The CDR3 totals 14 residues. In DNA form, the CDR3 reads TGTGCCAGCAGTAGCCAGGGCGACTACTACGAGCAGTACTTC. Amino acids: CASSSQGDYYEQYF. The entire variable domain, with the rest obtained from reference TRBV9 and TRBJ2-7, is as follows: DSGVTQTPKHLITATGQRVTLRCSPRSGDLSVYWYQQSLDQGLQFLIQYYNGEERAKGNILERFSAQQFPDLHSELNLSSLELGDSALYFCASSSQGDYYEQYFGPGTRLTVT.

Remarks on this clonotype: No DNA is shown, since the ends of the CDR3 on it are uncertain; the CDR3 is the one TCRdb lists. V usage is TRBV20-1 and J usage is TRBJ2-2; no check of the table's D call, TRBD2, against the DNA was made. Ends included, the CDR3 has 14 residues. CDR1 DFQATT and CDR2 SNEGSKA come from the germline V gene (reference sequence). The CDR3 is CSASGLAGVGSCFF.

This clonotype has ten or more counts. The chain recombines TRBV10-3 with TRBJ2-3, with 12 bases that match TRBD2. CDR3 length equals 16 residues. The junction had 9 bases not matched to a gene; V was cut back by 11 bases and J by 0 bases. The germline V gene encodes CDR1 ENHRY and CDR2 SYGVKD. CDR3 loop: CASGTSGYSSTDTQYF. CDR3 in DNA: TGTGCCTCCGGGACTAGCGGGTATTCTAGCACAGATACGCAGTATTTT.

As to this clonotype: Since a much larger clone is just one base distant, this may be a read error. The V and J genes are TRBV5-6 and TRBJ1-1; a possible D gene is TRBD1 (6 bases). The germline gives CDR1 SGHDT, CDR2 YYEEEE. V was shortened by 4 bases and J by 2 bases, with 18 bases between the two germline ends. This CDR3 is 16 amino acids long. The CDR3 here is CASSGAGGGSNTEAFF. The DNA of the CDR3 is TGTGCCAGCAGCGGGGCGGGGGGGGGCTCAAACACTGAAGCTTTCTTT.